These 19 T cell receptor beta chains originate from one sample sequenced in a study of T cells in tumors and immune-related adverse events. Produced via immunoSEQ multiplex PCR; TCRdb's table is partial and in-frame only. This table has more than 20,000 clones, 75% to 95% appearing once. The sample here was lymph node tissue, taken from a patient treated with anti-PD-1 therapy. The receptors stem from a female donor with metastatic renal cell carcinoma.

The rearrangement joins TRBV30 to TRBJ2-5, with D hard to call. Germline CDR1 reads GTSNPN; CDR2 reads SVGIG (reference sequence). The CDR3 is made up of 13 amino acids. CDR3 protein: CAANHQTRGTQYF. The CDR3 coding sequence is TGTGCTGCGAACCATCAGACCCGCGGGACCCAGTACTTC.

The chain links TRBV29-1 to TRBJ1-5, with TRBD1 identical over 12 bases. This CDR3 contains 15 residues. The V segment lost 6 bases and the J segment 3 bases; nucleotides outside the gene matches: 6. Germline V gene data show CDR1 as SQVTM and CDR2 as ANQGSEA. The CDR3 coding sequence is TGCAGCGTCCCCGGGACAGGGGGCCCCAATCAGCCCCAGCATTTT. This translates into CSVPGTGGPNQPQHF.

The chain carries TRBV13 and TRBJ2-3, with D unclear. Germline CDR1 and CDR2: PRHDT and FYEKMQ (reference sequence). The CDR3 has 13 amino acids. Trimming left V 1 base short and J 7 bases short, with 9 bases between. The CDR3 region is CASSLEVQYTQYF. The DNA of the CDR3 is TGTGCCAGCAGCTTAGAGGTACAGTATACGCAGTATTTT. Complete variable domain (other parts from reference TRBV13 and TRBJ2-3): AAGVIQSPRHLIKEKRETATLKCYPIPRHDTVYWYQQGPGQDPQFLISFYEKMQSDKGSIPDRFSAQQFSDYHSELNMSSLELGDSALYFCASSLEVQYTQYFGPGTRLTVL.

J is TRBJ2-6 and V is TRBV11-3; D could derive from TRBD1 or TRBD2 (5 bases each). The CDR3 contains 15 residues. The germline gives CDR1 SGHNT, CDR2 YENEEA. Trimming pared 3 bases from V and 2 bases from J, leaving 8 bases between. DNA for the CDR3: TGTGCCAGCAGCTTTCGGGGCACTGGGGCCAACGTCCTGACTTTC. Its protein is CASSFRGTGANVLTF.

This clone was observed a handful of times. This sequence joins TRBV7-9 and TRBJ1-4, with 8 bases aligning to TRBD1. After removal of 5 bases from V and 2 bases from J, the junction contained 4 bases not matched to a gene. The CDR3 has 15 amino acids. From germline, CDR1 is SEHNR and CDR2 FQNEAQ (reference sequence). The CDR3 DNA reads as TGTGCCAGCAGCAAGGACAGGGCCACTAATGAAAAACTGTTTTTT. The encoded protein is CASSKDRATNEKLFF.

The rearrangement links TRBV5-1 to TRBJ2-7, with D possibly matching TRBD1 (6 bases). Trimming shortened V by 4 bases and J by 1 base, and 12 bases separated the two germline ends. The V gene's germline CDR1 is SGHRS and CDR2 YFSETQ. The CDR3 is made up of 14 amino acids. CDR3 sequence: CASSKSQGSYEQYF. The DNA of the CDR3 is TGCGCCAGCAGCAAATCACAGGGTTCCTACGAGCAGTACTTC.

The chain is built from TRBV6-5 and TRBJ1-5; TRBD1 agrees at 7 bases. This CDR3 has 14 amino acids. V was clipped by 8 bases and J by 5 bases; unmatched bases: 9. The germline V gene has CDR1 MNHEY and CDR2 SVGAGI. The CDR3: CASDVTTGHQPQHF. The CDR3 nucleotides read TGTGCCAGCGACGTTACGACAGGGCATCAGCCCCAGCATTTT.

This chain links TRBV30 with TRBJ1-3, with a weak D call TRBD1 (5 bases). This CDR3 is 15 amino acids long. V lost 1 base and J 3 bases, leaving 13 bases between the germline ends. Per the germline V gene, CDR1 is GTSNPN and CDR2 is SVGIG (reference sequence). This CDR3 reads CAWSERGSLGNTIYF. CDR3 DNA sequence: TGTGCCTGGAGTGAGAGGGGCAGCCTTGGAAACACCATATATTTT.

The chain uses TRBV6-1 and TRBJ2-7; D perhaps matches TRBD1 (6 bases). From germline, CDR1 is MNHNS and CDR2 SASEGT. Trimming removed 1 base from V and 3 bases from J, with 13 bases in between. CDR3 length: 15 residues. CDR3 sequence (DNA): TGTGCCAGCAGTGAAGTTAGGACAGCGAACTACGAGCAGTACTTC. Translation gives CASSEVRTANYEQYF.

Regarding this clone: Relative to the germline gene, one junction end is altered; a read error may explain this. The chain links TRBV11-2 to TRBJ2-5, with D possibly being TRBD1 (7 bases). The V gene's germline CDR1 is SGHAT and CDR2 FQNNGV. CDR3 length: 13 residues. The CDR3 is CASSQGGQEIQYF. CDR3 coding DNA: TGTGCCAGCAGCCAGGGGGGTCAAGAGATCCAGTACTTC. The full variable domain, its missing parts supplied by reference TRBV11-2 and TRBJ2-5, is EAGVAQSPRYKIIEKRQSVAFWCNPISGHATLYWYQQILGQGPKLLIQFQNNGVVDDSQLPKDRFSAERLKGVDSTLKIQPAKLEDSAVYLCASSQGGQEIQYFGPGTRLLVL.

The rearrangement links TRBV6-1 to TRBJ1-4, with D possibly being TRBD1 (5 bases). This CDR3 contains 14 residues. V dropped 4 bases and J dropped 7 bases, with 13 bases sitting between them. Germline V gene lookup returns CDR1 MNHNS and CDR2 SASEGT. DNA of the CDR3: TGTGCCAGCAGTGGAGGACCAAGGGGTGAAAAACTGTTTTTT. This sequence encodes CASSGGPRGEKLFF.

This rearrangement joins TRBV5-1 to TRBJ2-2, with 8 bases lining up with TRBD2. Germline V CDR1 and CDR2: SGHRS, YFSETQ. The CDR3 spans 16 residues. The trim removed 4 bases at V and 7 bases at J, leaving 12 bases unmatched. CDR3 coding DNA: TGCGCCAGCAGCCCGGCGAGGCGGGGGGCGAGCGGGGAGCTGTTTTTT. The encoded protein is CASSPARRGASGELFF. Full variable domain (missing parts from reference TRBV5-1 and TRBJ2-2): KAGVTQTPRYLIKTRGQQVTLSCSPISGHRSVSWYQQTPGQGLQFLFEYFSETQRNKGNFPGRFSGRQFSNSRSEMNVSTLELGDSALYLCASSPARRGASGELFFGEGSRLTVL.

V usage is TRBV5-1 and J usage is TRBJ1-4; D remains ambiguous. The V end was cut by 2 bases, the J end by 8 bases, with 13 bases between. The CDR3 loop spans 14 amino acids. Per the germline V gene, CDR1 is SGHRS and CDR2 is YFSETQ. CDR3 loop: CASSLAGLEEKLFF. The DNA of the CDR3 is TGCGCCAGCAGCTTAGCGGGATTGGAGGAAAAACTGTTTTTT.

The chain uses TRBV28 and TRBJ2-5; a possible D gene is TRBD1 (5 bases). The germline V gene has CDR1 MDHEN and CDR2 SYDVKM. The length of the CDR3 is 13 residues. Trimming removed 2 bases at V and 5 bases at J, with 9 bases between. This CDR3 reads CASSLRQGETQYF. The CDR3 DNA reads TGTGCCAGCAGTTTACGGCAGGGTGAGACCCAGTACTTC.

This chain connects TRBV18 to TRBJ2-3; 14 bases match TRBD2. Per germline, CDR1 KGHSH and CDR2 LQKENI. The junction had 4 bases not matched to a gene; V was cut back by 5 bases and J by 6 bases. The CDR3 extends over 15 amino acids. CDR3 in amino acids: CASSGTSGSGDTQYF. The CDR3, as DNA: TGTGCCAGCTCAGGGACTAGCGGGAGCGGGGATACGCAGTATTTT.

The sample holds a few counts of this clone. CDR3 nucleotide sequence: TGTGCCAGTAGTACGGGAGCGAGAGCCGGGTTGGAGCAGTACTTC. Its translation is CASSTGARAGLEQYF. This sequence joins TRBV19 and TRBJ2-7; D possibly corresponds to TRBD2 (6 bases). Between the trimmed V and J ends, which lost 4 bases and 7 bases, there was a span of 20 bases. CDR1 LNHDA and CDR2 SQIVND come from the germline V gene (reference sequence). CDR3 size: 15 residues.

The rearrangement uses TRBV10-3 and TRBJ1-2; 8 bases match TRBD1. The CDR3 has 15 residues. CDR1 ENHRY and CDR2 SYGVKD come from the germline V gene. Unmatched junction bases numbered 9, after V lost 3 bases and J lost 6 bases. CDR3 in amino acids: CAISERTGKGDGYTF. The CDR3, as DNA: TGTGCCATCAGTGAAAGGACAGGGAAGGGAGATGGCTACACCTTC.

This rearrangement joins TRBV5-1 to TRBJ2-7, with D perhaps given as TRBD1 or TRBD2 (5 bases each). CDR1 is SGHRS and CDR2 is YFSETQ in the germline V gene. Trimming took 0 bases from V and 3 from J, leaving 19 bases between them. The CDR3 is 17 amino acids. The CDR3 nucleotides read TGCGCCAGCAGCTTGGTCCTATTTCCGGGACCGCGCTACGAGCAGTACTTC. Translating it yields CASSLVLFPGPRYEQYF.

The chain recombines TRBV4-3 with TRBJ1-2; D is unresolved. This CDR3 has 15 amino acids. Trimming took 0 bases from V and 4 from J, leaving 12 bases between them. Looked up from germline, CDR1 is LGHNA and CDR2 is YSLEER. Here the CDR3 DNA reads TGCGCCAGCAGCCAAGATGTAACACGGGGCTATGGCTACACCTTC. Amino acids: CASSQDVTRGYGYTF.